This is a list of T cell receptor beta chains from one sample in a study of blood T cells in healthy people across ages. TCRdb re-called the 5' RACE reads with MiXCR, one entry per CDR3 protein. The repertoire consists of about 560,000 distinct CDR3 sequences, with about 27% occurring once and the leading ten covering 3.6%. These same records also appear under a second study, on T cells of mothers and their children.

Specimen: blood. These receptors originate from a boy between 2 and 10 years old in good health. Both conserved end residues are part of each CDR3. Fields, in order: V gene, J gene, D gene, clone size, CDR3 DNA, CDR3 protein. The D gene is left open where the match is weak. Clone size is given for some rows only: seen once, a few or many times, or a class if the clone is expanded.

>TRBV18|TRBJ2-7|TRBD1|once
TGTGCCAGCTCTGGGACAGAGTGGGAGCAGTACTTC
CASSGTEWEQYF
>TRBV11-2|TRBJ2-2|NA|NA
TGTGCCAGCAGCTTAGGCCCCCGGCACAAGAACACCGGGGAGCTGTTTTTT
CASSLGPRHKNTGELFF
>TRBV11-2|TRBJ2-1|TRBD2|few
TGTGCCAGCAGCTTAGTGGGGACTAGAGTCCATGAGCAGTTCTTC
CASSLVGTRVHEQFF
>TRBV29-1|TRBJ2-3|NA|NA
TGCAGCGTTGCTGGGCGACCGACTAGCACAGATACGCAGTATTTT
CSVAGRPTSTDTQYF
>TRBV5-1|TRBJ2-5|TRBD2|few
TGCGCCAGCAGCTTAAGGCCCGGGGGGATTCAAGAGACCCAGTACTTC
CASSLRPGGIQETQYF
>TRBV30|TRBJ1-4|NA|few
TGTGCCTGGAGTGGTCGGATTGAAAAACTGTTTTTT
CAWSGRIEKLFF
>TRBV7-2|TRBJ1-2|NA|NA
TGTGCCAGCAGCTTATTCCCGCAGGGGAATGGCTACACCTTC
CASSLFPQGNGYTF
>TRBV2|TRBJ2-1|NA|few
TGTGCCAGCAGTGAAGGGATAACTGAGCAGTTCTTC
CASSEGITEQFF
>TRBV12-3/TRBV12-4|TRBJ2-4|NA|many
TGTGCCAGCAGTTTCCGGGGAAACATTCAGTACTTC
CASSFRGNIQYF
>TRBV2|TRBJ2-4|TRBD1|NA
TGTGCCAGCAGTCTACAGGGGTTTATGGACATTCAGTACTTC
CASSLQGFMDIQYF
>TRBV7-2|TRBJ2-7|NA|few
TGTGCCAGCAGCTTAGGCGGGGGCGGGGAGTACGAGCAGTACTTC
CASSLGGGGEYEQYF
>TRBV5-1|TRBJ2-1|NA|few
TGCGCCAGCAGCTTGGTGGGGGGAATCGTGTACAATGAGCAGTTCTTC
CASSLVGGIVYNEQFF
>TRBV27|TRBJ2-1|NA|NA
TGTGCCAGCAGCCTTCGCGGCCCGAAGGTCGATGAGCAGTTCTTC
CASSLRGPKVDEQFF
>TRBV6-5|TRBJ2-1|NA|NA
TGTGCCAGCAGTTACCGGGACACCGCTATCAATGAGCAGTTCTTC
CASSYRDTAINEQFF
>TRBV6-5|TRBJ1-2|NA|few
TGTGCCAGCAGTTACTCCCGGGGAGACTATGGCTACACCTTC
CASSYSRGDYGYTF
>TRBV20-1|TRBJ1-4|NA|NA
TGCAGTGCGCGCCGGGCGCTGAACGAAAAACTGTTTTTT
CSARRALNEKLFF
>TRBV4-1|TRBJ1-5|TRBD1|NA
TGCGCCAGCAGCCAAGCCCCGGGACAGGGGCGACATCAGCCCCAGCATTTT
CASSQAPGQGRHQPQHF
>TRBV10-3|TRBJ2-5|NA|few
TGTGCCATCAGTGAAGTCGGCGAAGAGACCCAGTACTTC
CAISEVGEETQYF
>TRBV14|TRBJ1-2|NA|few
TGTGCCAGCAGCCAAGAACTTAACTATGGCTACACCTTC
CASSQELNYGYTF
>TRBV7-8|TRBJ1-5|TRBD1|few
TGTGCCAGCAGCTTAGTGGGGACAGTCGACCAGCCCCAGCATTTT
CASSLVGTVDQPQHF
>TRBV19|TRBJ2-1|NA|NA
TGTGCCAGTAGTATAAGTAGCGCGGGGGAGCAGTTCTTC
CASSISSAGEQFF
>TRBV28|TRBJ1-4|TRBD1|few
TGTGCCAGCAGCCGTCTTACAGGGGGCCCCAATGAAAAACTGTTTTTT
CASSRLTGGPNEKLFF
>TRBV7-2|TRBJ2-3|TRBD2|few
TGTGCCAGCAGCTTAGAGTTGGTAGCGGGGGCTAGGGATACGCAGTATTTT
CASSLELVAGARDTQYF
>TRBV5-1|TRBJ2-3|TRBD2|NA
TGCGCCAGCAGCGCCGGGACTAGGGGTTGGGTGGCAGATACGCAGTATTTT
CASSAGTRGWVADTQYF
>TRBV11-2|TRBJ2-2|TRBD1|few
TGTGCCAGCAGCTCAGTCAGGGGGCGAACCGGGGAGCTGTTTTTT
CASSSVRGRTGELFF
>TRBV12-3/TRBV12-4|TRBJ2-5|TRBD2|NA
TGTGCCAGCAGGTCGGGACTAGGACAAGAGACCCAGTACTTC
CASRSGLGQETQYF
>TRBV11-2|TRBJ2-5|NA|few
TGTGCCAGCAGCCTCCCCCGAGGACGAGAGACCCAGTACTTC
CASSLPRGRETQYF
>TRBV20-1|TRBJ2-7|TRBD2|NA
TGCAGTGCTGAGACTAGCGGGACATCCTACGAGCAGTACTTC
CSAETSGTSYEQYF
>TRBV7-9|TRBJ1-2|NA|NA
TGTGCCAGCAGCTTAGTCGGGCAGAACCCTTGGTATGGCCACACCTTC
CASSLVGQNPWYGHTF
>TRBV30|TRBJ2-7|NA|few
TGTGCCTGGAGTGTACGGCTTCCTTCAGAGCGGAAGGGCTTCTACGAGCAGTACTTC
CAWSVRLPSERKGFYEQYF
>TRBV13|TRBJ1-3|TRBD1|NA
TGTGCCAGCAGCCACAGGGGCACTGGAAACACCATATATTTT
CASSHRGTGNTIYF